Sequencing of this T cell receptor (beta chain) was carried out in a study of Graves' ophthalmopathy and Graves' hyperthyroidism. The CDR3 length is 13 residues. From germline, CDR1 is SGHRS and CDR2 YFSETQ. Researchers took RNA transcripts and amplified TCR beta CDR3 regions from them. First-round RT-PCR with HTBI primers preceded a second-round multiplex PCR. TCRdb recomputed calls from the multiplex PCR reads with MiXCR, one row per CDR3 protein. Of about 380,000 distinct CDR3 sequences in the sample, 15% were seen once. Newly diagnosed hyperthyroidism donors, aged 18 to 65, duration under 2 months. Establishment of the diagnosis relied upon clinical symptoms, serum thyroxine, TRAb, thyroid ultrasound and orbital computed tomography. Comment on this clonotype: A much larger clone differs from this one at a single base, so this may be a read error.

V usage is TRBV5-1 and J usage is TRBJ1-1; D may be TRBD1 (5 bases). The specimen was peripheral blood. The TCR sequence derives from a woman between 18 and 29 years old with stable Graves' hyperthyroidism. CDR3 DNA sequence: TGCGCCAGCAGCAGAACTGCAGGGACTGAAGCTTGCTTT. This encodes CASSRTAGTEACF. The whole variable domain, remainder taken from reference TRBV5-1 and TRBJ1-1, is KAGVTQTPRYLIKTRGQQVTLSCSPISGHRSVSWYQQTPGQGLQFLFEYFSETQRNKGNFPGRFSGRQFSNSRSEMNVSTLELGDSALYLCASSRTAGTEACFGQGTRLTVV.